This passage covers 3 T cell receptor beta chains from one sample sequenced in a study of blood T cell repertoires in COVID-19. Here immunoSEQ multiplex PCR was the method, and the copy in TCRdb shows in-frame clones only, minus some. The sample has tens of thousands of clones; around 86% are singletons. The sequenced material came from peripheral blood. The receptors stem from a human donor in a cohort sampled during active COVID-19.

This clone was found a few times. The CDR3 DNA follows: TGTGCCAGCAGCGCGACTAGCGGAAGAGAGACAGATACGCAGTATTTT. Its protein product is CASSATSGRETDTQYF. The V and J genes are TRBV9 and TRBJ2-3; 9 bases agree with TRBD2. Germline values: CDR1 SGDLS, CDR2 YYNGEE. V lost 3 bases to trimming and J lost 3 bases; unmatched junction nucleotides: 8. There are 16 residues in the CDR3.

This chain connects TRBV10-3 to TRBJ2-2; no reliable D call. The V end was cut by 7 bases, the J end by 3 bases, with 3 bases between. This CDR3 is 11 amino acids long. In germline, CDR1 is ENHRY, CDR2 SYGVKD. CDR3 protein: CAITDTGELFF. DNA for the CDR3: TGTGCCATCACCGACACCGGGGAGCTGTTTTTT.

This rearrangement joins TRBV28 to TRBJ1-5; D is undetermined. There are 15 residues in the CDR3. V was shortened by 1 base and J by 5 bases, with 12 bases between the two germline ends. CDR1 and CDR2 (germline): MDHEN, SYDVKM. As DNA, the CDR3 is TGTGCCAGCAGTTTATCGGGGTTTGTGGATCAGCCCCAGCATTTT. It translates to CASSLSGFVDQPQHF.